Reported below is one TCR beta chain. Germline values: CDR1 MNHEY, CDR2 SVGAGI. Unmatched junction bases numbered 8, after V lost 5 bases and J lost 4 bases. The CDR3 covers 15 residues. The source of the sample is a study of blood T cell repertoires in COVID-19. Study summary: Material from acute and convalescent COVID-19 was sourced from the United States, Italy and Spain. In each case, the material was cDNA or gDNA derived from T cells, B-cell-depleted T cells, or PBMCs.

In the authors' workflow: Amplified reference gene primers provided the basis for estimating nucleated cell counts. The repertoire was sequenced with immunoSEQ multiplex PCR; TCRdb's copy has only in-frame clones and lacks some. The V and J calls and clone size are taken from that table; D and trimming were inferred from the DNA. The repertoire has under 150,000 clones, approximately 83% of them found once; the top ten carry roughly 10%. The clonotype was recovered from a middle-aged man with active or convalescent COVID-19. The source material was peripheral blood. The rearrangement joins TRBV6-5 to TRBJ1-2; 9 bases align to TRBD1. CDR3 DNA: TGTGCCAGCAGTAGTCCCGGGACAGGGAGCTATGGCTACACCTTC. It encodes CASSSPGTGSYGYTF.